The next 22 T cell receptor beta chains were all read from a single sample in a study of a mutant IDH1 vaccine in newly diagnosed glioma. Sequenced by immunoSEQ multiplex PCR; TCRdb stores in-frame clones only, minus some. Of about 38,000 clones detected, roughly 80% appear once; the ten largest clones hold roughly 9%. Time point reported: baseline, week 1 (first vaccination visit). Treatment noted: pre-vaccination baseline after standard-of-care therapy. This material consisted of PBMCs, taken from a glioma patient treated with radiotherapy, temozolomide or both. The receptors derive from a man aged 40-49 years with glioma. Some clones in this sample may be carry-over from other donors' samples.

This clone was detected a few times. This chain connects TRBV2 to TRBJ1-1, with D tentatively TRBD1 (5 bases). The ends were cut back, 7 bases at V and 0 bases at J, with 15 bases in the middle. The CDR3 spans 15 residues. CDR1 is SNHLY and CDR2 is FYNNEI in the germline V gene. The CDR3 bases are TGTGCCAGCAACCTCCGACAGATCATGAACACTGAAGCTTTCTTT. Encoded protein: CASNLRQIMNTEAFF.

The chain carries TRBV30 and TRBJ1-1; 7 bases line up with TRBD1. V was clipped by 3 bases and J by 6 bases; unmatched bases: 4. Germline-derived CDR1 and CDR2 are GTSNPN and SVGIG (reference sequence). The CDR3 spans 12 residues. The chain's CDR3 is CAWSRGFPEAFF. CDR3 coding DNA: TGTGCCTGGAGCAGGGGGTTCCCTGAAGCTTTCTTT. Full variable domain (remainder filled in from reference TRBV30 and TRBJ1-1): SQTIHQWPATLVQPVGSPLSLECTVEGTSNPNLYWYRQAAGRGLQLLFYSVGIGQISSEVPQNLSASRPQDRQFILSSKKLLLSDSGFYLCAWSRGFPEAFFGQGTRLTVV.

The chain employs TRBV6-5 and TRBJ2-3, with 9 bases identical to TRBD1. V shed 7 bases, J shed 8 bases, and the junction held 10 bases outside the gene matches. The CDR3 consists of 14 residues. Germline CDR1 reads MNHEY; CDR2 reads SVGAGI. The CDR3 coding sequence is TGTGCCAGCACCAAACAGGGGGCGCGAGGTACGCAGTATTTT. Translating it yields CASTKQGARGTQYF.

CDR3 residues: CASSSDRGLEYNEQFF. The CDR3 coding sequence is TGCGCCAGCAGCTCTGACAGGGGGCTAGAATACAATGAGCAGTTCTTC. The gene calls are TRBV5-1 and TRBJ2-1; 10 bases align to TRBD1. With 3 bases clipped from V and 4 bases from J, the junction kept 7 bases outside the gene matches. This CDR3 comprises 16 residues. Per the germline V gene, CDR1 is SGHRS and CDR2 is YFSETQ.

In this sample, this clone turned up a few times. The chain couples TRBV28 to TRBJ1-1; D is possibly TRBD1 (5 bases). CDR1 is MDHEN, CDR2 SYDVKM, per germline. Trimming removed 1 base from V and 7 bases from J, with 13 bases in between. The CDR3 runs 14 residues. The CDR3 sequence: CASSLLGGRLEAFF. DNA for the CDR3: TGTGCCAGCAGTTTATTGGGGGGTCGACTTGAAGCTTTCTTT.

This clone was seen a single time. The V gene is TRBV5-5, the J gene TRBJ2-1; D gene uncertain. Germline values: CDR1 SGHKS, CDR2 YYEKEE (reference sequence). Trimming took 1 base from V and 5 from J, leaving 10 bases between them. This CDR3 spans 14 amino acids. CDR3 residues: CASSLWNSHNEQFF. The DNA for the CDR3 is TGTGCCAGCAGCTTGTGGAACAGTCACAATGAGCAGTTCTTC.

This clone was recorded a few times. The chain joins TRBV3-2 to TRBJ2-5. TRBV3-2 is a recognized pseudogene. The CDR3 runs 9 residues. CDR3 sequence reads: CASSETQYF. CDR3 nucleotide sequence: TGTGCCAGCAGTGAGACCCAGTACTTC.

The chain couples TRBV11-3 to TRBJ1-2; D is unclear. This CDR3 region has 18 residues. The germline CDR1 and CDR2 sequences are SGHNT and YENEEA. The V end lost 5 bases, the J end lost 1 base, and 23 bases lay between the germline ends. The CDR3 sequence is CASSHHYRSVEFNYGYTF. DNA for the CDR3: TGTGCCAGCAGCCACCATTACAGATCAGTAGAGTTTAACTATGGCTACACCTTC.

This clone occurred once. The chain uses TRBV7-9 and TRBJ1-2; 8 positions agree with TRBD1. CDR1 is SEHNR, CDR2 FQNEAQ, per germline (reference sequence). The CDR3 has 13 residues. J was trimmed by 5 bases and V by 6 bases; bases with no gene match: 5. The CDR3: CASRTGQEYGYTF. The CDR3 DNA is TGTGCCAGCAGAACGGGACAGGAGTATGGCTACACCTTC.

The gene calls are TRBV5-6 and TRBJ2-7, with D tentatively TRBD2 (5 bases). Trimming removed 4 bases from V and 4 bases from J, with 18 bases in between. CDR1 and CDR2 from the germline V gene are SGHDT and YYEEEE. This CDR3 has 15 residues. The CDR3 nucleotides read TGTGCCAGCAGCCGGGCGGGCCCAGCTTTATACGAGCAGTACTTC. Translated: CASSRAGPALYEQYF.

The J gene is TRBJ1-1, the V gene TRBV5-6; TRBD1 matches at 7 bases. Looked up from germline, CDR1 is SGHDT and CDR2 is YYEEEE. The trim removed 3 bases at V and 1 base at J, leaving 12 bases unmatched. CDR3 length equals 17 residues. In nucleotides, the CDR3 is TGTGCCAGCAGCTCGAACGAAAGGGACAGCCCGAACACTGAAGCTTTCTTT. Its translation: CASSSNERDSPNTEAFF. The variable domain in full, completed from reference TRBV5-6 and TRBJ1-1, reads DAGVTQSPTHLIKTRGQQVTLRCSPKSGHDTVSWYQQALGQGPQFIFQYYEEEERQRGNFPDRFSGHQFPNYSSELNVNALLLGDSALYLCASSSNERDSPNTEAFFGQGTRLTVV.

This clone showed up just a few times. This chain joins TRBV5-5 and TRBJ1-1, with a weak D call TRBD1 (5 bases). The CDR3 length is 20 residues. Germline V lookup: CDR1 SGHKS, CDR2 YYEKEE (reference sequence). V gave up 0 bases and J gave up 5 bases, with 29 bases separating them. The CDR3: CASSLDTYSLRRGGRTEAFF. CDR3 in DNA: TGTGCCAGCAGCTTGGACACCTACTCCCTCCGTAGGGGCGGAAGGACTGAAGCTTTCTTT.

DNA for the CDR3: TGTGCCAGCAGCCCCGGGGCGGCCAATTCACCCCTCCACTTT. This sequence encodes CASSPGAANSPLHF. The chain carries TRBV11-3 and TRBJ1-6; D possibly corresponds to TRBD1 (5 bases). The CDR3 is made up of 14 amino acids. Trimming took off 5 bases at V and 7 bases at J, with 12 bases between the two ends. The germline gives CDR1 SGHNT, CDR2 YENEEA.

The chain joins TRBV19 to TRBJ1-5, with D perhaps matching TRBD1 (5 bases). Germline V gene data show CDR1 as LNHDA and CDR2 as SQIVND (reference sequence). This CDR3 comprises 13 residues. V dropped 5 bases and J dropped 6 bases, with 11 bases sitting between them. The CDR3: CASSEGRGQPQHF. The CDR3 bases are TGTGCCAGTAGTGAGGGGAGGGGTCAGCCCCAGCATTTT.

The chain links TRBV5-1 to TRBJ1-1, with 7 bases identical to TRBD1. The CDR3 consists of 16 residues. Looked up from germline, CDR1 is SGHRS and CDR2 is YFSETQ. Trimming removed 4 bases from V and 0 bases from J; junction bases left unmatched: 9. In DNA, the CDR3 is TGCGCCAGCAGCGCGTTGTCCGGACAGGTGAACACTGAAGCTTTCTTT. Protein product: CASSALSGQVNTEAFF.

The J gene is TRBJ1-1, the V gene TRBV5-8; TRBD1 might be the D (6 bases). Trimming removed 2 bases at V and 4 bases at J, with 15 bases between. CDR3 length: 15 amino acids. Germline assignment: CDR1 SGHTS and CDR2 YDEGEE. CDR3 DNA sequence: TGTGCCAGCAGCTTTTTTACAGGGTTTGGCACTGAAGCTTTCTTT. It translates to CASSFFTGFGTEAFF. Using reference TRBV5-8 and TRBJ1-1 for the parts outside the CDR3, the full variable domain is EAGVTQSPTHLIKTRGQQATLRCSPISGHTSVYWYQQALGLGLQFLLWYDEGEERNRGNFPPRFSGRQFPNYSSELNVNALELEDSALYLCASSFFTGFGTEAFFGQGTRLTVV.

The chain has TRBV5-1 and TRBJ2-5; no reliable D call. V was pared by 1 base and J by 5 bases, with 9 bases between. This CDR3 spans 13 amino acids. Germline V gives CDR1 SGHRS, CDR2 YFSETQ. The chain's CDR3 is CASSLRSGETQYF. For the CDR3, the DNA is TGCGCCAGCAGCTTGAGGTCAGGCGAGACCCAGTACTTC.

The chain couples TRBV5-1 to TRBJ2-3; D ambiguous. Between the trimmed V and J ends, which lost 2 bases and 1 base, there was a span of 11 bases. The germline V gene has CDR1 SGHRS and CDR2 YFSETQ. The CDR3 contains 15 residues. The CDR3 DNA sequence: TGCGCCAGCAGCTTTCGCCCTGGGGGCACAGATACGCAGTATTTT. Amino acids: CASSFRPGGTDTQYF.

This clone was picked up a small number of times. This chain links TRBV2 with TRBJ1-2; tentatively, D is TRBD1 (5 bases). Germline CDR1 and CDR2: SNHLY and FYNNEI. V dropped 6 bases and J dropped 7 bases, with 18 bases sitting between them. This CDR3 comprises 14 residues. This CDR3 reads CASSLSRGVFGYTF. The DNA of the CDR3 is TGTGCCAGCAGCCTCAGTAGAGGGGTTTTTGGCTACACCTTC.

The J gene is TRBJ2-1, the V gene TRBV2; D not resolved. Trimming pared 4 bases from V and 8 bases from J, leaving 12 bases between. Germline values: CDR1 SNHLY, CDR2 FYNNEI. The CDR3 extends over 13 amino acids. The CDR3 sequence: CASSGNRWDEQFF. Here the CDR3 DNA reads TGTGCCAGCAGTGGTAATAGGTGGGATGAGCAGTTCTTC.

The chain has TRBV5-6 and TRBJ1-2; TRBD1 is a possible D gene (5 bases). CDR1 SGHDT and CDR2 YYEEEE come from the germline V gene. The CDR3 sequence is 14 residues long. V was pared by 0 bases and J by 3 bases, with 9 bases between. The CDR3 here is CASSLGRADYGYTF. CDR3 sequence (DNA): TGTGCCAGCAGCTTGGGCAGGGCGGACTATGGCTACACCTTC. The full variable domain, its missing parts supplied by reference TRBV5-6 and TRBJ1-2, is DAGVTQSPTHLIKTRGQQVTLRCSPKSGHDTVSWYQQALGQGPQFIFQYYEEEERQRGNFPDRFSGHQFPNYSSELNVNALLLGDSALYLCASSLGRADYGYTFGSGTRLTVV.

The V and J genes are TRBV19 and TRBJ1-5, with 9 bases that match TRBD1. Trimming cost V 6 bases and J 6 bases; bases outside gene matches: 12. Germline CDR1 is LNHDA and CDR2 is SQIVND (reference sequence). This CDR3 is built from 16 residues. The CDR3 DNA reads TGTGCCAGTAGCCTGGGGGGACAGGGAGTTTTTCAGCCCCAGCATTTT. Its translation: CASSLGGQGVFQPQHF.